This T cell receptor (beta chain) emerged from a study of technical replicates of blood from several donors. V lost 2 bases, J lost 0 bases, and 3 bases stayed unmatched. Germline V gene lookup returns CDR1 SGHDT and CDR2 YYEEEE. The CDR3 runs 17 residues. TCRdb's table, derived via immunoSEQ multiplex PCR, lists solely in-frame clones and lacks some. This table has 65,000 to 75,000 clones, 70% to 90% appearing once. What was sequenced was PBMCs. The rearrangement joins TRBV5-6 to TRBJ2-2; 11 bases agree with TRBD2. This TCR came from a human donor in good health. Some clones in this sample may be carry-over from other donors' samples. The CDR3 nucleotides are TGTGCCAGCAGCTTAGCGGGACTAGCGGCGAACACCGGGGAGCTGTTTTTT. Encoded protein: CASSLAGLAANTGELFF.